What follows are 31 T cell receptor beta chains derived from one specimen sequenced in a study of blood T cells in healthy people across ages (dated by TCRdb to the mid-2010s). The method behind the library was 5' RACE. The data were produced on an Illumina HiSeq 2500. A second PCR of about 6 to 12 cycles was run with a J-beta primer mix and a sample-barcoded 5' primer. TCRdb reprocessed the public reads (quality trimming at Q25 with fastp, clone calling with MiXCR) and kept in-frame beta chains. All rows with the same CDR3 protein become a single entry with the most common DNA and genes. In this sample the table shows fewer than 650,000 distinct CDR3 sequences, roughly a quarter of which occur a single time. The ten biggest clones cover 3% to 4.5% of the sample. The sample was also linked to a second study, of T cells of mothers and their children.

The source material was blood. The receptors come from a boy under 10 years old in good health.

DNA of the CDR3: TGCAGCGTTACAGGACAGGGACGGACTGAAGCTTTCTTT. Residues: CSVTGQGRTEAFF. V usage is TRBV29-1 and J usage is TRBJ1-1; 8 bases are shared with TRBD1. This CDR3 contains 13 residues. CDR1 is SQVTM, CDR2 ANQGSEA, per germline. After removal of 5 bases from V and 5 bases from J, the junction contained 7 bases not matched to a gene. Based on the CDR3 plus reference TRBV29-1 and TRBJ1-1, the full variable domain is SAVISQKPSRDICQRGTSLTIQCQVDSQVTMMFWYRQQPGQSLTLIATANQGSEATYESGFVIDKFPISRPNLTFSTLTVSNMSPEDSSIYLCSVTGQGRTEAFFGQGTRLTVV.

This clonotype was picked up a small number of times. The CDR3 here is CASSLGHGMRYTF. CDR3 bases: TGTGCCAGCAGCCTGGGTCATGGGATGCGATACACCTTC. This sequence joins TRBV9 and TRBJ1-2; D is unresolved. Between the trimmed V and J ends, which lost 4 bases and 11 bases, there was a span of 18 bases. The CDR3 runs 13 residues. The germline V gene encodes CDR1 SGDLS and CDR2 YYNGEE. Complete variable domain (other parts from reference TRBV9 and TRBJ1-2): DSGVTQTPKHLITATGQRVTLRCSPRSGDLSVYWYQQSLDQGLQFLIQYYNGEERAKGNILERFSAQQFPDLHSELNLSSLELGDSALYFCASSLGHGMRYTFGSGTRLTVV.

In its sample, this clonotype was seen a few times. The CDR3 reads CASLALQETQYF. For the CDR3, the DNA is TGTGCCAGCCTGGCGCTCCAAGAGACCCAGTACTTC. V is TRBV6-4 and J is TRBJ2-5; no reliable D call. This CDR3 is 12 amino acids long. Looked up from germline, CDR1 is MRHNA and CDR2 is SNTAGT. With 8 bases removed from V and 1 base from J, the gap between germline ends came to 8 bases.

The chain recombines TRBV29-1 with TRBJ1-2, with D possibly TRBD1 on 5 matching bases. Germline lookup yields CDR1 SQVTM and CDR2 ANQGSEA. This CDR3 comprises 11 residues. V lost 4 bases to trimming and J lost 6 bases, with 9 bases between them. Written as DNA, the CDR3 is TGCAGCGTTGGGACAAGCCATGGCTACACCTTC. Its translation is CSVGTSHGYTF.

The chain has TRBV5-5 and TRBJ2-5, with a tentative D call TRBD2 (5 bases). CDR1 is SGHKS and CDR2 is YYEKEE in the germline V gene (reference sequence). The CDR3 extends over 14 amino acids. V was cut by 1 base and J by 2 bases, with 9 bases left in between. The CDR3 coding sequence is TGTGCCAGCAGCTTGACTAGTTTGCAAGAGACCCAGTACTTC. Encoded protein: CASSLTSLQETQYF.

In this sample, this clonotype turned up a few times. V gene TRBV7-2 combines with J gene TRBJ2-3; TRBD2 matches at 9 bases. The V gene's germline CDR1 is SGHTA and CDR2 FQGNSA. V shed 3 bases, J shed 6 bases, and the junction held 7 bases outside the gene matches. This CDR3 is 15 amino acids long. The CDR3 DNA sequence: TGTGCCAGCAGCTTCCTACCGGGACTAGCCGATACGCAGTATTTT. This gives the protein CASSFLPGLADTQYF.

This clonotype was seen only a few times. The chain combines TRBV9 with TRBJ2-5; TRBD2 aligns across 7 bases. The germline gives CDR1 SGDLS, CDR2 YYNGEE. This CDR3 is built from 15 residues. The ends lost 1 base at V and 4 bases at J; junction bases unmatched: 7. The DNA of the CDR3 is TGTGCCAGCAGCGTACAGCCAGCGGGGATAGAGACCCAGTACTTC. Translation: CASSVQPAGIETQYF.

This chain uses TRBV4-2 with TRBJ2-5; D is perhaps TRBD2 (7 bases). The CDR3 runs 16 residues. Germline V gives CDR1 LGHNA, CDR2 YNFKEQ. Trimming removed 0 bases at V and 6 bases at J, with 17 bases between. The CDR3 DNA reads as TGTGCCAGCAGCCAAGATCTAACGGGGGGCCTGAAGACCCAGTACTTC. Translation gives CASSQDLTGGLKTQYF.

This clonotype was seen more than once but under ten times. The V gene is TRBV20-1, the J gene TRBJ2-2; possible D gene TRBD1, 5 bases. The CDR3 has 18 residues. Trimming pared 6 bases from V and 2 bases from J, leaving 25 bases between. Per germline, CDR1 DFQATT and CDR2 SNEGSKA (reference sequence). The CDR3 bases are TGCAGTGCGTCCGGCCTGGACACCCCGAAGCGAAACACCGGGGAGCTGTTTTTT. It yields the protein CSASGLDTPKRNTGELFF.

The chain links TRBV9 to TRBJ2-2; TRBD2 aligns across 7 bases. J was trimmed by 5 bases and V by 3 bases; bases with no gene match: 7. The CDR3 spans 15 residues. CDR1 and CDR2 (germline): SGDLS, YYNGEE. CDR3 amino acids: CASSARDYSTGELFF. CDR3 sequence (DNA): TGTGCCAGCAGCGCCCGGGACTATTCGACCGGGGAGCTGTTTTTT.

This clonotype has just a few counts. The rearrangement links TRBV19 to TRBJ2-7; 11 positions match TRBD2. V trimming: 7 bases; J trimming: 4 bases; junction bases outside the gene matches: 9. CDR1 LNHDA and CDR2 SQIVND come from the germline V gene (reference sequence). This CDR3 spans 15 amino acids. DNA of the CDR3: TGTGCCAGTAAGATGAGACTAGCGGGGAGGTACGAGCAGTACTTC. Translation gives CASKMRLAGRYEQYF.

This clonotype was counted only a few times. This chain joins TRBV13 and TRBJ1-2; weak D call: TRBD1 (6 bases). V was shortened by 5 bases and J by 3 bases, with 13 bases between the two germline ends. CDR3 length equals 14 residues. Germline-derived CDR1 and CDR2 are PRHDT and FYEKMQ (reference sequence). CDR3 region: CASSTDRSHYGYTF. Written as DNA, the CDR3 is TGTGCCAGCAGCACCGACAGGTCCCACTATGGCTACACCTTC.

This clonotype came up a few times. V and J are TRBV5-1 and TRBJ2-1; D remains unclear. The J call may be faulty, since TRBJ2-7 better matches the DNA end. This CDR3 has 14 residues. Germline assignment: CDR1 SGHRS and CDR2 YFSETQ. The CDR3 DNA is TGCGCCAGCAGCACGTTTGGATCGTCAAACGAGCAGTACTTC. Protein sequence: CASSTFGSSNEQYF.

This clonotype turned up a few times. This chain links TRBV19 with TRBJ1-2; TRBD1 might be the D (5 bases). Trimming left V 5 bases short and J 8 bases short, with 18 bases between. Germline V gene sequence: CDR1 LNHDA, CDR2 SQIVND (reference sequence). This CDR3 has 14 amino acids. The CDR3 region is CASSPDGRAGGYTF. The CDR3 coding sequence is TGTGCCAGTAGTCCCGACGGCAGGGCCGGGGGCTACACCTTC.

The chain is built from TRBV6-6 and TRBJ2-3, with TRBD1 as a possible D gene (5 bases). V was trimmed by 6 bases and J by 4 bases, leaving 20 bases between them. This CDR3 is built from 16 residues. Germline V gene sequence: CDR1 MNHNY, CDR2 SVGAGI (reference sequence). The CDR3 bases are TGTGCCAGCAGCGAAGACAGATTCAGGGTGCCAGATACGCAGTATTTT. Translated, it gives CASSEDRFRVPDTQYF.

The chain uses TRBV7-9 and TRBJ2-7; 9 bases are a match to TRBD1. Losses at the gene ends were 5 bases for V and 3 bases for J; bases not matched to a gene: 5. In germline, CDR1 is SEHNR, CDR2 FQNEAQ (reference sequence). The CDR3 has 14 residues. Here the CDR3 reads CASSAGQGIYEQYF. CDR3 DNA sequence: TGTGCCAGCAGCGCGGGACAGGGTATCTACGAGCAGTACTTC.

The chain couples TRBV29-1 to TRBJ2-7; D is possibly TRBD1 (7 bases). This CDR3 has 15 residues. V lost 4 bases to trimming and J lost 5 bases, with 21 bases between them. Germline CDR1 SQVTM, CDR2 ANQGSEA. The CDR3: CSVGRVGGRSDEQYF. For the CDR3, the DNA is TGCAGCGTTGGGAGGGTAGGGGGCAGGTCGGACGAGCAGTACTTC.

This clonotype was picked up a small number of times. V is TRBV6-2 or TRBV6-3 and J is TRBJ2-5; D remains ambiguous. Between the trimmed V and J ends, which lost 8 bases and 5 bases, there was a span of 12 bases. The CDR3 length is 12 residues. Per germline, CDR1 MNHEY and CDR2 SVGEGT. CDR3 DNA sequence: TGTGCCAGCGCTGCTGTCAGGGAGACCCAGTACTTC. Amino acids: CASAAVRETQYF.

The chain joins TRBV2 to TRBJ1-1; 7 bases are a match to TRBD1. The germline V gene encodes CDR1 SNHLY and CDR2 FYNNEI. This CDR3 is 13 amino acids long. V trimming: 7 bases; J trimming: 1 base; junction bases outside the gene matches: 3. The CDR3 is CASNDRANTEAFF. Written as DNA, the CDR3 is TGTGCCAGCAATGACAGGGCGAACACTGAAGCTTTCTTT.

As for this clonotype: Its ends do not fully match the called genes, so a read error is possible. The chain uses TRBV10-3 and TRBJ1-6, with a possible D match to TRBD1 (5 bases). From germline, CDR1 is ENHRY and CDR2 SYGVKD. The CDR3 sequence is 15 residues long. The CDR3 reads CAISESGGEGSPLHF. The CDR3 DNA reads as TGCGCCATCAGTGAGTCGGGGGGAGAGGGTTCACCCCTCCACTTT.

The chain uses TRBV6-1 and TRBJ2-7; 12 bases align to TRBD1. Germline V gene sequence: CDR1 MNHNS, CDR2 SASEGT. CDR3 length: 16 amino acids. Trimming cost V 5 bases and J 5 bases; bases outside gene matches: 10. This chain's CDR3 is CASSTQGQGASHEQYF. The CDR3 DNA follows: TGTGCCAGCAGTACGCAGGGACAGGGGGCGTCCCACGAGCAGTACTTC.

This clonotype has more than one count but fewer than ten. In DNA form, the CDR3 reads TGCAGTGCGATCCGGCCCCCCAATACGCAGTATTTT. It specifies CSAIRPPNTQYF. V gene TRBV20-1 combines with J gene TRBJ2-3; D call uncertain. The CDR3 runs 12 residues. With 6 bases removed from V and 7 bases from J, the gap between germline ends came to 14 bases. Germline V CDR1 and CDR2: DFQATT, SNEGSKA (reference sequence).

The chain couples TRBV12-3 or TRBV12-4 to TRBJ2-7, with D perhaps matching TRBD1 (5 bases). There are 15 residues in the CDR3. Trimming pared 4 bases from V and 2 bases from J, leaving 15 bases between. In nucleotides, the CDR3 is TGTGCCAGCAGTTACCGTAGCCCAGGGACCTACGAGCAGTACTTC. Translation: CASSYRSPGTYEQYF.

V and J are TRBV12-3 or TRBV12-4 and TRBJ2-3, with 7 bases matching TRBD1. The CDR3 is 16 residues long. The V and J ends lost 3 bases and 4 bases, in that order; junction bases with no gene match: 10. The CDR3 DNA reads TGTGCCAGCAGTTTGGGCAGGGGGTGGAGCGCAGATACGCAGTATTTT. Protein product: CASSLGRGWSADTQYF.

The chain carries TRBV7-9 and TRBJ1-2; D possibly corresponds to TRBD1 (5 bases). The CDR3 contains 15 residues. CDR1 SEHNR and CDR2 FQNEAQ come from the germline V gene (reference sequence). Trimming stripped 6 bases from V and 7 bases from J, with 21 bases between. The CDR3, as DNA: TGTGCCAGCAGAGCCGGGACCAGAAGAAGAGGTGGCTACACCTTC. It yields the protein CASRAGTRRRGGYTF.

This clonotype was recorded once. V is TRBV30 and J is TRBJ2-7, with D maybe TRBD2 (5 bases). Deletions cut 2 bases from V and 3 bases from J, with 17 bases between. Germline V gene data show CDR1 as GTSNPN and CDR2 as SVGIG (reference sequence). The CDR3 length is 15 residues. This chain's CDR3 is CAWSYNLAGGYEQYF. CDR3 coding DNA: TGTGCCTGGAGTTATAACCTGGCGGGCGGCTACGAGCAGTACTTC.

The genes are TRBV2 and TRBJ2-5; D might be TRBD1 (6 bases). Germline V lookup: CDR1 SNHLY, CDR2 FYNNEI. The CDR3 has 15 residues. Trimming pared 5 bases from V and 11 bases from J, leaving 24 bases between. The CDR3 reads CASSYTGNPMGEQYF. In nucleotides, the CDR3 is TGTGCCAGCAGTTATACAGGGAACCCCATGGGGGAGCAGTACTTC.

In DNA form, the CDR3 reads TGTGCCAGTAGTATCGTAGAGCGGGAGACCGGGGAGCTGTTTTTT. It specifies CASSIVERETGELFF. This rearrangement joins TRBV19 to TRBJ2-2, with 8 bases that match TRBD2. This CDR3 region has 15 residues. The V and J ends lost 3 bases and 5 bases, in that order; junction bases with no gene match: 5. The germline V gene has CDR1 LNHDA and CDR2 SQIVND (reference sequence).

The J gene is TRBJ2-3, the V gene TRBV20-1; D gene ambiguous. CDR3 size: 14 residues. Germline CDR1 reads DFQATT; CDR2 reads SNEGSKA (reference sequence). V was shortened by 6 bases and J by 2 bases, with 15 bases between the two germline ends. This CDR3 reads CSARSTESTDTQYF. The CDR3 nucleotides read TGCAGTGCCAGGAGTACCGAATCCACAGATACGCAGTATTTT.

The sample holds a few counts of this clonotype. The chain links TRBV6-1 to TRBJ1-1; tentatively, D is TRBD1 (6 bases). Germline V gives CDR1 MNHNS, CDR2 SASEGT. The V gene lost 7 bases and the J gene lost 4 bases, with 16 bases spanning the gap. The length of the CDR3 is 14 residues. The CDR3 region is CASNPRARGTEAFF. Here the CDR3 DNA reads TGTGCCAGCAACCCCAGGGCCAGGGGCACTGAAGCTTTCTTT.

This clonotype showed up just a few times. The chain has TRBV12-3 or TRBV12-4 and TRBJ2-5; 11 bases are shared with TRBD2. V dropped 2 bases and J dropped 6; count of bases not matched to a gene: 8. The CDR3 is 16 residues long. The CDR3: CASSLIAGGSIKTQYF. For the CDR3, the DNA is TGTGCCAGCAGTTTAATAGCGGGAGGGAGTATAAAGACCCAGTACTTC.